These 9 T cell receptor beta chains were all obtained from the same sample, sequenced in a study of metastatic and nonmetastatic thyroid tumors. TCRdb reanalyzed the PCR reads with MiXCR. Of 15,000 to 20,000 clones in the sample, approximately 25% were seen once. No treatment had been given to any patient before thyroid surgery. The sequenced sample consisted of tumor tissue. The receptors were sampled from a female donor with papillary thyroid cancer or a benign thyroid nodule (not recorded which). Some clones in this sample may be carry-over from other donors' samples.

This clone is medium-sized (0.01 to 0.1%). The J gene is TRBJ1-1, the V gene TRBV6-1; D might be TRBD1 (5 bases). Per germline, CDR1 MNHNS and CDR2 SASEGT. Trimming shortened V by 8 bases and J by 3 bases, and 13 bases separated the two germline ends. The length of the CDR3 is 13 residues. The CDR3 sequence: CASGRGRDTEAFF. The CDR3 nucleotides are TGTGCCAGCGGGCGGGGGAGAGACACTGAAGCTTTCTTT.

The gene calls are TRBV9 and TRBJ2-7; 8 bases are shared with TRBD2. The V gene's germline CDR1 is SGDLS and CDR2 YYNGEE. This CDR3 has 13 residues. V shed 3 bases and J 4 bases; nucleotides not matched to a gene: 3. The CDR3 region is CASSDGTSYEQYF. As DNA, the CDR3 is TGTGCCAGCAGCGACGGGACTAGTTACGAGCAGTACTTC.

This clone has ten or more counts. The rearrangement links TRBV7-9 to TRBJ1-1, with D possibly TRBD1 on 5 matching bases. Looked up from germline, CDR1 is SEHNR and CDR2 is FQNEAQ (reference sequence). Deletions cut 5 bases from V and 2 bases from J, with 15 bases between. The CDR3 consists of 15 residues. Here the CDR3 reads CASSLSRGANTEAFF. The CDR3 nucleotides read TGTGCCAGCAGCCTCAGCCGGGGCGCCAACACTGAAGCTTTCTTT.

This chain uses TRBV28 with TRBJ2-5; 8 positions match TRBD1. V trimming: 2 bases; J trimming: 13 bases; junction bases outside the gene matches: 6. Germline V gives CDR1 MDHEN, CDR2 SYDVKM. CDR3 length equals 12 residues. The CDR3 sequence is CASSLMSRGPYF. The CDR3 nucleotides read TGTGCCAGCAGTTTAATGTCCAGGGGGCCGTACTTC.

This clone rates as medium-sized. The chain links TRBV5-1 to TRBJ1-1; D is undetermined. Between the trimmed V and J ends, which lost 0 bases and 0 bases, there was a span of 9 bases. From germline, CDR1 is SGHRS and CDR2 YFSETQ. CDR3 size: 15 residues. CDR3 DNA: TGCGCCAGCAGCTTGGCGGAAGATCTGAACACTGAAGCTTTCTTT. Its protein product is CASSLAEDLNTEAFF.

There are many counts of this clone. The chain uses TRBV7-2 and TRBJ2-4; a possible D gene is TRBD2 (7 bases). The CDR3 is 16 amino acids. V shed 1 base and J shed 6 bases, with 16 bases lying between them. Germline CDR1 reads SGHTA; CDR2 reads FQGNSA. CDR3 protein: CASSLVGRGGGNIQYF. In DNA, the CDR3 is TGTGCCAGCAGCTTAGTGGGTCGAGGGGGGGGAAACATTCAGTACTTC.

Many counts were recorded for this clone. The genes are TRBV2 and TRBJ2-1, with a tentative D call TRBD1 (5 bases). V was pared by 6 bases and J by 3 bases, with 9 bases between. Looked up from germline, CDR1 is SNHLY and CDR2 is FYNNEI. The CDR3 contains 13 residues. The CDR3 is CASRQVFYNEQFF. The CDR3 nucleotides are TGTGCCAGCAGACAGGTTTTCTACAATGAGCAGTTCTTC. The complete variable domain, with remaining parts taken from reference TRBV2 and TRBJ2-1, reads EPEVTQTPSHQVTQMGQEVILRCVPISNHLYFYWYRQILGQKVEFLVSFYNNEISEKSEIFDDQFSVERPDGSNFTLKIRSTKLEDSAMYFCASRQVFYNEQFFGPGTRLTVL.

Sample share makes this clone medium-sized. The rearrangement uses TRBV12-3 or TRBV12-4 and TRBJ1-1; D call uncertain. This CDR3 has 17 residues. Deletions cut 3 bases from V and 1 base from J, with 18 bases between. CDR3 sequence (DNA): TGTGCCAGCAGTTTCGGTCCGTTGCGGAGGAAGAACACTGAAGCTTTCTTT. It is translated as CASSFGPLRRKNTEAFF.

J is TRBJ1-1 and V is TRBV7-9, with D tentatively TRBD1 (5 bases). Trimming cost V 8 bases and J 3 bases, with 13 bases left between them. The CDR3 is 13 residues long. CDR1 and CDR2 from the germline V gene are SEHNR and FQNEAQ (reference sequence). Here the CDR3 DNA reads TGTGCCAGCCTCCTCGGGGGGGACACTGAAGCTTTCTTT. Its translation: CASLLGGDTEAFF. Using reference TRBV7-9 and TRBJ1-1 for the parts outside the CDR3, the full variable domain is DTGVSQNPRHKITKRGQNVTFRCDPISEHNRLYWYRQTLGQGPEFLTYFQNEAQLEKSRLLSDRFSAERPKGSFSTLEIQRTEQGDSAMYLCASLLGGDTEAFFGQGTRLTVV.